The rows below give T cell receptor beta chains drawn from one sample of a study of vaccination effects on CD4 cells after COVID-19. Method: immunoSEQ multiplex PCR; TCRdb's copy keeps in-frame clones and lacks some. The table records around 41,000 clones, around 76% of them present only once. No antigen has been identified for these receptors. Sequenced here: CD4+ T cells from PBMCs cultured without peptide, sampled before COVID-19 vaccination. The receptor source for this set is a human donor who received a COVID-19 vaccine. Both conserved end residues are part of each CDR3. The D gene is left open where the match is weak. Where a row states a size, it is once, few, many or the class of an expanded clone; other rows omit it.

j_call d_call v_call clone_size cdr3_nt cdr3_aa
TRBJ1-5 . TRBV6-4 . TGTGCCAGCAGTGACCCCCGGACCCACCGATGGGGCAATCAGCCCCAGCATTTT CASSDPRTHRWGNQPQHF
TRBJ2-1 . TRBV18 once TGTGCCAGCTCACAGTACGTGGTTGAGCAGTTCTTC CASSQYVVEQFF
TRBJ1-5 TRBD1 TRBV10-3 . TGTGCCATCAGTGAGGACAGGGGCAATCAGCCCCAGCATTTT CAISEDRGNQPQHF
TRBJ2-2 TRBD1 TRBV2 . TGTGCCAGCAGTGAAACGACAGGGACCGGGGAGCTGTTTTTT CASSETTGTGELFF
TRBJ1-2 TRBD1 TRBV6-4 . TGTGCCAGTCAGTCAGGGGGCGGAGGCTACACCTTC CASQSGGGGYTF
TRBJ1-3 . TRBV27 . TGTGCCAGCAGTACAGGCTACCCCAGGGGCACCATATATTTT CASSTGYPRGTIYF
TRBJ1-1 . TRBV6-5 . TGTGCCAGCAGACACACTACAGGGATGAACACTGAAGCTTTCTTT CASRHTTGMNTEAFF
TRBJ1-1 . TRBV30 . TGTGCCTGCAAACAGGACGACACTTTGAAAGCTTTCTTT CACKQDDTLKAFF
TRBJ1-4 . TRBV25-1 . TGTGCCAGCAGGGCGACAGACTTAGAAAAACTGTTTTTT CASRATDLEKLFF
TRBJ2-5 TRBD1 TRBV10-3 . TGTGCCATCAGTGGTACGGCAGGGGGCACGGAGACCCAGTACTTC CAISGTAGGTETQYF
TRBJ1-5 TRBD1 TRBV18 once TGTGCCAGCTCACCGTCGGGACAGGGAAGTCAGCCCCAGCATTTT CASSPSGQGSQPQHF
TRBJ1-2 . TRBV30 . TGTGCCTGGAGTGTAATTTCTCCAGGCGCGAGCTTC CAWSVISPGASF
TRBJ1-2 TRBD1 TRBV5-6 . TGTGCCAGCAGCTGGTGGACAGGGTCCCCCCTAGGCTACACCTTC CASSWWTGSPLGYTF
TRBJ1-1 . TRBV7-9 . TGTGCCAGCAGCCCTCGAGGGGCTAACACTGAAGCTTTCTTT CASSPRGANTEAFF
TRBJ2-3 . TRBV15 . TGTGCCACCAGCAAGAGACTCGAAGATACGCAGTATTTT CATSKRLEDTQYF
TRBJ1-5 . TRBV24-1 . TGTGCCACCGGAGCCCGGATTAGCAATCAGCCCCAGCATTTT CATGARISNQPQHF
TRBJ1-4 . TRBV5-1 . TGCGCCAGCAGCTTGACAGCAACTAATGAAAAACTGTTTTTT CASSLTATNEKLFF
TRBJ2-2 . TRBV7-2 . TGTGCCAGCAGCTTAGTCGCAGTAAACACCGGGGAGCTGTTTTTT CASSLVAVNTGELFF
TRBJ2-1 . TRBV5-6 . TGTGCCAGCAGGCAGGGGACCCCCTACAATGAGCAGTTCTTC CASRQGTPYNEQFF
TRBJ1-2 TRBD1 TRBV28 . TGTGCCAGCAAGCCCGGACAGGGGATCTATGGCTACACCTTC CASKPGQGIYGYTF
TRBJ1-1 . TRBV18 . TGTGCCAGCTCCCCCCGGACGGCCGCCTGGGACACTGAAGCTTTCTTT CASSPRTAAWDTEAFF
TRBJ2-1 . TRBV6-5 . TGTGCCAGCAGTCCCGCGGGCAGTAACAATGAGCAGTTCTTC CASSPAGSNNEQFF
TRBJ1-6 TRBD1 TRBV19 few TGTGCCAGTAGATCAGGGGGCGTCTCACCCCTCCACTTT CASRSGGVSPLHF
TRBJ2-5 . TRBV24-1 . TGTGCCACCAGTGCGCCCCAGGAGACCCAGTACTTC CATSAPQETQYF
TRBJ2-5 TRBD1 TRBV6-6 . TGTGCCAGCACCGAATGGCCCGCACAGGGGACATCCCAGTACTTC CASTEWPAQGTSQYF
TRBJ2-3 . TRBV2 . TGTGCCAGTACCAGGGGTACAGATACGCAGTATTTT CASTRGTDTQYF
TRBJ2-5 . TRBV24-1 . TGTGCCACCAGTCAGGACGGGCTGAAAGAGACCCAGTACTTC CATSQDGLKETQYF
TRBJ2-3 . TRBV5-1 . TGCGCCAGCAGCAGGACAGTTTTTCCAGATACGCAGTATTTT CASSRTVFPDTQYF
TRBJ1-3 . TRBV7-9 few TGTGCCAAGGGGGATGGTGTGGAAGCTGGAAACACCATATATTTT CAKGDGVEAGNTIYF
TRBJ1-1 TRBD1 TRBV9 few TGTGCCAGCAGCGTAGCAGGGGGTCCCGTGAACACTGAAGCTTTCTTT CASSVAGGPVNTEAFF
TRBJ1-5 . TRBV28 . TGTGCCAGCAGCCGTAATCAGCCCCAGCATTTT CASSRNQPQHF
TRBJ1-6 TRBD1 TRBV9 . TGTGCCAGCAGCCTCCGGACAGGAAGTAATTCACCCCTCCACTTT CASSLRTGSNSPLHF
TRBJ2-1 TRBD2 TRBV9 . TGTGCCAGCAGCGCCCAACTAGCGGGGGGGTACAATGAGCAGTTCTTC CASSAQLAGGYNEQFF
TRBJ1-1 . TRBV4-1 . TGCGCCAGCAGCCAAGATCCTGGCAGGGGAAACACTGAAGCTTTCTTT CASSQDPGRGNTEAFF
TRBJ1-1 TRBD1 TRBV6-5 . TGTGCCAGCAGTTACTCGATAGGGCTGGGACAGGAAGCTTTCTTT CASSYSIGLGQEAFF
TRBJ1-3 . TRBV11-3 . TGTGCCAGCAGCCATAGAGAGTCTGGAAACACCATATATTTT CASSHRESGNTIYF
TRBJ2-3 TRBD2 TRBV9 once TGTGCCAGCAGCGCCTTCGGACTAGCGGGGACTGCACTGGTCTTT CASSAFGLAGTALVF
TRBJ1-2 . TRBV5-4 . TGTGCCAGCAGCTTAGACACAGGGAATGGCTACACCTTC CASSLDTGNGYTF
TRBJ1-1 TRBD1 TRBV3-1/TRBV3-2 . TGTGCCAGCAGCCAAGAGACCGGGACAGCTTCTCCTGAAGCTTTCTTT CASSQETGTASPEAFF
TRBJ1-3 . TRBV12-5 . TGTGCTAGTGGTCCCGGCGGGGGGCTTGGAAACACCATATATTTT CASGPGGGLGNTIYF
TRBJ2-1 TRBD1 TRBV3-1/TRBV3-2 few TGTGCCAGCGGGACAGGGGGCTACAATGAGCAGTTCTTC CASGTGGYNEQFF
TRBJ1-1 . TRBV30 . TGTGCCTGGAGTGTACCGGGGGGCTCGAGGCTGGCTTTCTTT CAWSVPGGSRLAFF
TRBJ1-1 . TRBV24-1 . TGTGCCACCAGTGACGCAGGGAACACTGAAGCTTTCTTT CATSDAGNTEAFF
TRBJ1-2 TRBD1 TRBV5-8 . TGTGCCAGCAGCCCGGGGACAGTACCCTATGGCTACACCTTC CASSPGTVPYGYTF
TRBJ1-1 . TRBV7-3 . TGTGCCAGCTCGAATACGGGGGTTGCTGAAGCTTTCTTT CASSNTGVAEAFF
TRBJ2-3 . TRBV9 . TGTGCCAGCAGCGTTCAGTCCGGGGGCACAGATACGCAGTATTTT CASSVQSGGTDTQYF
TRBJ1-1 . TRBV19 . TGTGCCAGTAGTATTTCGGGAACTATGAACACTGAAGCTTTCTTT CASSISGTMNTEAFF
TRBJ1-6 . TRBV28 . TGTGCCAGCAGTTTGTCTACGGGCGCTTATTCACCCCTCCACTTT CASSLSTGAYSPLHF
TRBJ1-2 . TRBV5-1 . TGCGCCAGCAGCTTGGAGGGGCCCCAGGGTGGCTACACCTTC CASSLEGPQGGYTF
TRBJ1-5 TRBD1 TRBV20-1 . TGCAGTGCTAGTGGGGCCCTAATGACAGGGGCGGATCAGCCCCAGCATTTT CSASGALMTGADQPQHF
TRBJ1-5 . TRBV11-3 . TGTGCCAGCAGCTTAATATTAATCCGGGGGGGACAGCCCCAGCATTTT CASSLILIRGGQPQHF